A selection of T cell receptor beta chains follows, all from one sample in a study of a mutant IDH1 vaccine in newly diagnosed glioma. Produced via immunoSEQ multiplex PCR; TCRdb's table is partial and in-frame only. The sample contains roughly 70,000 clones, over 70% of which appear only once. The material was peripheral blood mononuclear cells (PBMCs), obtained from a glioma patient treated with radiotherapy, temozolomide or both. These receptors were obtained from a woman between 18 and 30 years old with glioma. Some clones in this sample may be carry-over from other donors' samples. CDR3s leave out the opening cysteine and the closing phenylalanine or tryptophan. The order of the fields is V gene, CDR3 protein.

V gene: TRBV19; CDR3 protein: ASRQGLNTGELF
V gene: TRBV4-1; CDR3 protein: ASSHDGLYGYT
V gene: TRBV6-5; CDR3 protein: ASSSTPGLHNEQF
V gene: TRBV25-1; CDR3 protein: ASSDLTYEQY
V gene: TRBV6-1; CDR3 protein: ASSEVGYEQY
V gene: TRBV5-4; CDR3 protein: ASGFGTGGYEQY
V gene: TRBV14; CDR3 protein: ASSQGGDLYEQY
V gene: TRBV9; CDR3 protein: ASSGANSGNTIY
V gene: TRBV9; CDR3 protein: ASSRGSGYNEQF
V gene: TRBV19; CDR3 protein: ASRGQGNTEAF
V gene: TRBV9; CDR3 protein: ASSLSGGANTQY
V gene: TRBV7-2; CDR3 protein: ASSLEGGFRNTIY
V gene: TRBV6-4; CDR3 protein: ASSARGSGNEKLF
V gene: TRBV7-2; CDR3 protein: ASSSMGGTSWDTQY
V gene: TRBV19; CDR3 protein: ASSIDGATNEKLF
V gene: TRBV7-6; CDR3 protein: ASSLSGRHTDTQY
V gene: TRBV7-7; CDR3 protein: ASSPPGVDEQY
V gene: TRBV5-1; CDR3 protein: ASSLKSEAF
V gene: TRBV5-1; CDR3 protein: ASSLANLDRGYGYT
V gene: TRBV29-1; CDR3 protein: SVVDRVYYGYT
V gene: TRBV7-6; CDR3 protein: ASSLGGHRGRGYT
V gene: TRBV11-2; CDR3 protein: ASSFGAGGQETQY
V gene: TRBV29-1; CDR3 protein: SAYRVTNEKLF
V gene: TRBV6-1; CDR3 protein: ASSVTGNYGYT
V gene: TRBV5-4; CDR3 protein: ASSPQGRNTGELF
V gene: TRBV6-1; CDR3 protein: ASRDRYEQY
V gene: TRBV9; CDR3 protein: ASSVGGIGQGFNYGYT
V gene: TRBV5-1; CDR3 protein: ASSLVPAGYEQY
V gene: TRBV7-9; CDR3 protein: ASSWSGKGASSYNEQF
V gene: TRBV5-7; CDR3 protein: ASSLADRALDSGNTIY
V gene: TRBV4-3; CDR3 protein: ASSQELAGGPTDTQY